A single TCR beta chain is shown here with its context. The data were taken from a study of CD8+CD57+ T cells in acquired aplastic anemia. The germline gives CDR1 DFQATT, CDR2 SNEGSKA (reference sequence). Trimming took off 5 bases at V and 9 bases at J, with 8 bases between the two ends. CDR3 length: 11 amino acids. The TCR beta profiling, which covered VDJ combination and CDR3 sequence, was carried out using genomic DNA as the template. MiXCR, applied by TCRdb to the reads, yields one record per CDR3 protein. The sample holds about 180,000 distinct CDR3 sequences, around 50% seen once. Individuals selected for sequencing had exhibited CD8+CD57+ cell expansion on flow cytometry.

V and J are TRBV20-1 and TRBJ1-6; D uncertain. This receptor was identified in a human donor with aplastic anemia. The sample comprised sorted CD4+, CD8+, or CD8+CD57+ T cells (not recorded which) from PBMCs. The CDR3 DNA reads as TGCAGTGCTCCAATAGGTTCACCCCTCCACTTT. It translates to CSAPIGSPLHF.